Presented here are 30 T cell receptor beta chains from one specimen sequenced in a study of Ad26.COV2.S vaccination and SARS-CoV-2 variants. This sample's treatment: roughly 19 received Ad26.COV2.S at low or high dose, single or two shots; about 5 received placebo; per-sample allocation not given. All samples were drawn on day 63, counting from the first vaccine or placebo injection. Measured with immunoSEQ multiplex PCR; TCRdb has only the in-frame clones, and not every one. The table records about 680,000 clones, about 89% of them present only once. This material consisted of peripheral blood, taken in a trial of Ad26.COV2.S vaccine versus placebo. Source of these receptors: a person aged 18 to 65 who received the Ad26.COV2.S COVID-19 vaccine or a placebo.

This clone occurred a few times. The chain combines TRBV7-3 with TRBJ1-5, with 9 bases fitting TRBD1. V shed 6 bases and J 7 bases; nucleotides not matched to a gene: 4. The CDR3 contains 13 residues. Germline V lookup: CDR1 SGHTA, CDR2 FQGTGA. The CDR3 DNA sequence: TGTGCCAGCAGTACGACAGGGGGGCAGCCCCAGCATTTT. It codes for CASSTTGGQPQHF.

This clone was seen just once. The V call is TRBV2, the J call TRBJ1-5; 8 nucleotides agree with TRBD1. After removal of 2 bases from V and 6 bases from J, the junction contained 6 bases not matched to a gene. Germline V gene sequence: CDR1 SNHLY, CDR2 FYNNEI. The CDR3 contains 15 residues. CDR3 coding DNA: TGTGCCAGCAGTGAACAGGGGGCCGTAGGTCAGCCCCAGCATTTT. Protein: CASSEQGAVGQPQHF. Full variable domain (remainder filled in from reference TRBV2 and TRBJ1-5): EPEVTQTPSHQVTQMGQEVILRCVPISNHLYFYWYRQILGQKVEFLVSFYNNEISEKSEIFDDQFSVERPDGSNFTLKIRSTKLEDSAMYFCASSEQGAVGQPQHFGDGTRLSIL.

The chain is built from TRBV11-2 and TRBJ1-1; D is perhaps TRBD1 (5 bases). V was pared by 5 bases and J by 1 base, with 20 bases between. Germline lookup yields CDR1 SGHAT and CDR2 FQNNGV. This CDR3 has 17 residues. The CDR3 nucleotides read TGTGCCAGCAGCCGCACGCTGAGGGACTATTGGAACACTGAAGCTTTCTTT. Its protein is CASSRTLRDYWNTEAFF.

The CDR3 DNA follows: TGTGCCAGTAGTAAACTAGCGGGTAGATACAATGAGCAGTTCTTC. As protein: CASSKLAGRYNEQFF. This sequence joins TRBV19 and TRBJ2-1, with 9 bases lining up with TRBD2. CDR3 size: 15 residues. Looked up from germline, CDR1 is LNHDA and CDR2 is SQIVND (reference sequence). V lost 4 bases and J lost 4; bases outside the gene matches: 5.

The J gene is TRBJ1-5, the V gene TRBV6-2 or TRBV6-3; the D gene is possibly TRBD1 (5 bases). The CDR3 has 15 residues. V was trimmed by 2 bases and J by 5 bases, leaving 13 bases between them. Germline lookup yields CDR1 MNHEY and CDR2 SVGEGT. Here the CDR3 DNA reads TGTGCCAGCAGTTACCTAGGGGACCGCGATCAGCCCCAGCATTTT. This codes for CASSYLGDRDQPQHF.

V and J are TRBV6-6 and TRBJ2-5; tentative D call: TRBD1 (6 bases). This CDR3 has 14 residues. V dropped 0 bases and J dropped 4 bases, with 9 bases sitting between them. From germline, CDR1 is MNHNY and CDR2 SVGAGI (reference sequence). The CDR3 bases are TGTGCCAGCAGTTACTCAGGGGGATCAGAGACCCAGTACTTC. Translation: CASSYSGGSETQYF.

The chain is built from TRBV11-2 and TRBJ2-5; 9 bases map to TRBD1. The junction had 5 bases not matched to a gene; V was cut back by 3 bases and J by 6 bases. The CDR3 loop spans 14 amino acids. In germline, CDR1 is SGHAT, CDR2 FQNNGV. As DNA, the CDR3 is TGTGCCAGCAGCTTGGGACAGGGTGTGCAGACCCAGTACTTC. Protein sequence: CASSLGQGVQTQYF.

The CDR3 bases are TGCGCCAGCAGCTTGGCAGTGGGAGTCTTTTACAATGAGCAGTTCTTC. Its protein is CASSLAVGVFYNEQFF. The chain joins TRBV5-1 to TRBJ2-1; D might be TRBD2 (5 bases). Germline values: CDR1 SGHRS, CDR2 YFSETQ. V gave up 0 bases and J gave up 4 bases, with 14 bases separating them. CDR3 size: 16 residues. Full variable domain (remainder filled in from reference TRBV5-1 and TRBJ2-1): KAGVTQTPRYLIKTRGQQVTLSCSPISGHRSVSWYQQTPGQGLQFLFEYFSETQRNKGNFPGRFSGRQFSNSRSEMNVSTLELGDSALYLCASSLAVGVFYNEQFFGPGTRLTVL.

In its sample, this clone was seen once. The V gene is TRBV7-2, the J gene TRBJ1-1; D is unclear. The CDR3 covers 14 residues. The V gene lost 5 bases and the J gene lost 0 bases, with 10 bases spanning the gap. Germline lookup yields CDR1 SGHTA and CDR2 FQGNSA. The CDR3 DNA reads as TGTGCCAGCAGCCCAATGTCCATGAACACTGAAGCTTTCTTT. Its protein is CASSPMSMNTEAFF.

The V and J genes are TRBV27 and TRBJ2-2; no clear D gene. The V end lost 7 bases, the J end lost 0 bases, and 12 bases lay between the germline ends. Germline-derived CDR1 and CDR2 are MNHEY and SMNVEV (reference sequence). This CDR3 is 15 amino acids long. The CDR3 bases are TGTGCCAGCACTTGGCGACAACCGAACACCGGGGAGCTGTTTTTT. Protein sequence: CASTWRQPNTGELFF.

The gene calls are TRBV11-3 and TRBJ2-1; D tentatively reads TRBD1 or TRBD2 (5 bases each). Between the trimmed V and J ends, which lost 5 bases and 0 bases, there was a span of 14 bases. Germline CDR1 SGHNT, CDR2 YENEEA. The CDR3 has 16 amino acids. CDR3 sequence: CASSPRDGSSYNEQFF. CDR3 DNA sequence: TGTGCCAGCAGCCCCCGGGACGGAAGCTCCTACAATGAGCAGTTCTTC.

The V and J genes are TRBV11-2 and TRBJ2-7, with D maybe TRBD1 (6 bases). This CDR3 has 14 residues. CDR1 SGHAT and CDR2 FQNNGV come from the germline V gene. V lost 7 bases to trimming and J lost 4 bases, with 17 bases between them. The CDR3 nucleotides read TGTGCCAGCACCAACATAGGACAGTTATACGAGCAGTACTTC. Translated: CASTNIGQLYEQYF.

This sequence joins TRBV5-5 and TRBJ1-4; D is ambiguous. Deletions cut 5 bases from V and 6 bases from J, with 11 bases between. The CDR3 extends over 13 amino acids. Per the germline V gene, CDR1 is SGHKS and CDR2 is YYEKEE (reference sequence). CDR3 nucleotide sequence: TGTGCCAGCAGGAGACCCGGGGATGAAAAACTGTTTTTT. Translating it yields CASRRPGDEKLFF. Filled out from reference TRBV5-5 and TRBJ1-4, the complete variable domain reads DAGVTQSPTHLIKTRGQQVTLRCSPISGHKSVSWYQQVLGQGPQFIFQYYEKEERGRGNFPDRFSARQFPNYSSELNVNALLLGDSALYLCASRRPGDEKLFFGSGTQLSVL.

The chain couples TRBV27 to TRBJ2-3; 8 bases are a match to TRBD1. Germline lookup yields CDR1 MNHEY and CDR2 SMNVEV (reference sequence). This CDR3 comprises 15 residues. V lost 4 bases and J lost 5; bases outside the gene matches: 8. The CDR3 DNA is TGTGCCAGCAGTTGGACAGGGACCGGTCGAGATACGCAGTATTTT. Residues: CASSWTGTGRDTQYF.

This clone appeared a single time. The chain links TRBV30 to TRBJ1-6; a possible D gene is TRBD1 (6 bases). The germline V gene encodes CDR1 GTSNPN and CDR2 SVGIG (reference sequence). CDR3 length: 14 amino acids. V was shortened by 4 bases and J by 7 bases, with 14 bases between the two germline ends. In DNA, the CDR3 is TGTGCCTGGAACCTCGGACAGACGAATTCACCCCTCCACTTT. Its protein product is CAWNLGQTNSPLHF.

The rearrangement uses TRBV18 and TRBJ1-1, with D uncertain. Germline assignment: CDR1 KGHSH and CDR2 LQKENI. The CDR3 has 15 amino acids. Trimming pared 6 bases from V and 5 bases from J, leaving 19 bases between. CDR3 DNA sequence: TGTGCCAGCTCGCCTTACCCAGTAGAAGGGACTGAAGCTTTCTTT. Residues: CASSPYPVEGTEAFF.

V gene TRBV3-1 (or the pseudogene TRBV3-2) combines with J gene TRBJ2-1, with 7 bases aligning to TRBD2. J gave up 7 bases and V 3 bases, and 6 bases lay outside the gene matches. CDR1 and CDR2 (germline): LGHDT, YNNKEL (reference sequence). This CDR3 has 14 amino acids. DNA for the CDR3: TGTGCCAGCAGCCATTTAGCGGGCCCTAATGAGCAGTTCTTC. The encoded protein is CASSHLAGPNEQFF.

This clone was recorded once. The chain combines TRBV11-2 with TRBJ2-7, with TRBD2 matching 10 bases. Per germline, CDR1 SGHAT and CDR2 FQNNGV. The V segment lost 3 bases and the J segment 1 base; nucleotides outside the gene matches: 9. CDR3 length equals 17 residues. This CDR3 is CASSFGVASGSSYEQYF. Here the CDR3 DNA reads TGTGCCAGCAGCTTCGGGGTTGCTAGCGGGAGTTCCTACGAGCAGTACTTC.

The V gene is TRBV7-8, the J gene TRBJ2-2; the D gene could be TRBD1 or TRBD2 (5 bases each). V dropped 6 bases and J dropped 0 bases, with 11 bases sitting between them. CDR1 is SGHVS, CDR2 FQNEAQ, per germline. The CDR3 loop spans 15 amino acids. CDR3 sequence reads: CASSPGQTNTGELFF. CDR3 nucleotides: TGTGCCAGCAGTCCGGGGCAGACGAACACCGGGGAGCTGTTTTTT.

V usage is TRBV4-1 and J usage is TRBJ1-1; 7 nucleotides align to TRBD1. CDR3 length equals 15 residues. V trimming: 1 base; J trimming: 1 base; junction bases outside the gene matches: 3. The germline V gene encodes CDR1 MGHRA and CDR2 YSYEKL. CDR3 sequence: CASSQAGTANTEAFF. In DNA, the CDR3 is TGCGCCAGCAGCCAAGCCGGGACAGCGAACACTGAAGCTTTCTTT.

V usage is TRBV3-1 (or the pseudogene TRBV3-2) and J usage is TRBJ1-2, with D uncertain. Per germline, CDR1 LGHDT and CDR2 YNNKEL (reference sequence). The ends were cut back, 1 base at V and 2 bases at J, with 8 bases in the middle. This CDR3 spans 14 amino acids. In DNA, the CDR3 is TGTGCCAGCAGCCAAGGGGCGGGGAACTATGGCTACACCTTC. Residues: CASSQGAGNYGYTF.

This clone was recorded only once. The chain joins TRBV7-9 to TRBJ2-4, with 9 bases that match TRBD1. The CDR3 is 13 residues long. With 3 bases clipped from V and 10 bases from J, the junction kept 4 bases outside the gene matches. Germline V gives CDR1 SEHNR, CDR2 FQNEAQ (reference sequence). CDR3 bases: TGTGCCAGCAGCTTTGACAGGGGGTGGATTCAGTACTTC. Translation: CASSFDRGWIQYF.

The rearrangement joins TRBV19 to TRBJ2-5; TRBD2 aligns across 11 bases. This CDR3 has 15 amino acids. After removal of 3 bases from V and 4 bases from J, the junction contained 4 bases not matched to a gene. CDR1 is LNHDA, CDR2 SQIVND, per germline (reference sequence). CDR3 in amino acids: CASSILAGGPETQYF. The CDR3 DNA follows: TGTGCCAGTAGTATTTTAGCGGGAGGGCCAGAGACCCAGTACTTC.

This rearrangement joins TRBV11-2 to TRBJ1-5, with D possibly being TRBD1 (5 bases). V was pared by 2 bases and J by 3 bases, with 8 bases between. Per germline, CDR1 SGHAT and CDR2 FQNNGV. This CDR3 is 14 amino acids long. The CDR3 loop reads CASSLFGTNQPQHF. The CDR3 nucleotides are TGTGCCAGCAGCTTATTCGGGACCAATCAGCCCCAGCATTTT.

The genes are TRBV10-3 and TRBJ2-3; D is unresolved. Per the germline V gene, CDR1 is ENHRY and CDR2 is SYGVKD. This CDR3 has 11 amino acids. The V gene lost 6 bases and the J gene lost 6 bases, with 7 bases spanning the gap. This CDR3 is CAISLQDTQYF. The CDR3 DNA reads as TGTGCCATCAGCCTCCAGGATACGCAGTATTTT.

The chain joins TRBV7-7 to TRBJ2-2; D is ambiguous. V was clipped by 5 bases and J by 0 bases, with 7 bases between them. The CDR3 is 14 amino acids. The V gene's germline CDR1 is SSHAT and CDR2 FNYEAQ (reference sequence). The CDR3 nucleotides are TGTGCCAGCAGCCATGGGGCGAACACCGGGGAGCTGTTTTTT. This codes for CASSHGANTGELFF.

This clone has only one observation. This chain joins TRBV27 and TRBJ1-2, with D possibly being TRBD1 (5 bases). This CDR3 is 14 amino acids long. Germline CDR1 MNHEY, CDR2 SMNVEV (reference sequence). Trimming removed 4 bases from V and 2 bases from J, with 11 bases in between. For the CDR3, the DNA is TGTGCCAGCAGTTCCTGGGACGGAAACTATGGCTACACCTTC. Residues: CASSSWDGNYGYTF.

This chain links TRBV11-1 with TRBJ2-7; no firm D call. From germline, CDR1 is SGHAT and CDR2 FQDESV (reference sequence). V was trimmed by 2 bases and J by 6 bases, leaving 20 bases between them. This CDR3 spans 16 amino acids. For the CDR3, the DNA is TGTGCCAGCAGCTTAAGAAGCGCCGCCGCGCCTGGCGAGCAGTACTTC. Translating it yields CASSLRSAAAPGEQYF.

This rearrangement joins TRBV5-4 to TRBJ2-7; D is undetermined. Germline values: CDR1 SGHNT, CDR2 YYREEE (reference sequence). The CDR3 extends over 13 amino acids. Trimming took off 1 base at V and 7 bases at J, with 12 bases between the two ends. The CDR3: CASSLPSSPEQYF. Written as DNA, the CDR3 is TGTGCCAGCAGCTTGCCAAGTAGCCCGGAGCAGTACTTC.

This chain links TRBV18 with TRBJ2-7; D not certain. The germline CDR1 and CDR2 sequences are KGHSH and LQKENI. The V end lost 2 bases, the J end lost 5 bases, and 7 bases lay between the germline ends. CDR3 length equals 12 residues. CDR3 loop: CASSPLGHEQYF. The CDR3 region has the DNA TGTGCCAGCTCACCATTAGGTCACGAGCAGTACTTC.